This is a list of T cell receptor beta chains from one sample in a study of blood T cell repertoires in COVID-19. Repertoires were generated with immunoSEQ multiplex PCR, while TCRdb's copy carries only in-frame clones and drops some. The table has around 260,000 clones, 80% to 90% seen once. The sample comprised peripheral blood. Every receptor here comes from a woman between 45 and 60 years old with acute or convalescent COVID-19. The CDR3 runs from the conserved cysteine through the conserved F or W. Each record gives: V gene, J gene, D gene, clone size, CDR3 protein, CDR3 DNA. D genes are given only for firm matches. Where a row states a size, it is once, few, many or the class of an expanded clone; other rows omit it.

>TRBV5-5|TRBJ2-3|.|.
CASGPSGSTDTQYF
TGTGCCAGCGGTCCGAGCGGGAGCACAGATACGCAGTATTTT
>TRBV4-1|TRBJ1-1|.|.
CASSPRENTEAFF
TGCGCCAGCAGCCCCAGGGAGAACACTGAAGCTTTCTTT
>TRBV2|TRBJ1-5|.|.
CASSAFVLSPQHF
TGTGCCAGCAGTGCGTTTGTCCTTTCGCCCCAGCATTTT
>TRBV27|TRBJ2-2|.|.
CASMVFQGITGELFF
TGTGCCAGCATGGTTTTTCAGGGTATCACCGGGGAGCTGTTTTTT
>TRBV6-1|TRBJ2-3|.|.
CASSASVAGGTDTQYF
TGTGCCAGCAGTGCGTCGGTCGCAGGGGGCACAGATACGCAGTATTTT
>TRBV5-5|TRBJ2-6|.|.
CASSLTEANVLTF
TGTGCCAGCAGCTTGACTGAGGCCAACGTCCTGACTTTC
>TRBV19|TRBJ2-3|.|.
CASSIMEASGSTDTQYF
TGTGCCAGTAGTATTATGGAGGCCAGCGGGTCCACAGATACGCAGTATTTT
>TRBV19|TRBJ1-2|TRBD1|.
CASSSRTGGAYGYTF
TGTGCCAGTAGTTCCCGGACAGGGGGTGCCTATGGCTACACCTTC
>TRBV24-1|TRBJ1-5|.|.
CATSDLGREWPQHF
TGTGCCACCAGTGATTTGGGCAGGGAATGGCCCCAGCATTTT
>TRBV7-9|TRBJ1-1|.|once
CASQLGAQNTEAFF
TGTGCCAGCCAACTTGGGGCGCAGAACACTGAAGCTTTCTTT
>TRBV4-1|TRBJ1-1|.|.
CASSQGGVNTEAFF
TGCGCCAGCAGCCAAGGTGGAGTGAACACTGAAGCTTTCTTT
>TRBV6-4|TRBJ1-1|TRBD1|once
CASSDVDPGQLNTEAFF
TGTGCCAGCAGTGATGTAGACCCGGGACAGTTGAACACTGAAGCTTTCTTT
>TRBV7-6|TRBJ2-1|TRBD2|.
CASSQGLAGNNEQFF
TGTGCCAGCAGCCAGGGACTAGCGGGAAACAATGAGCAGTTCTTC
>TRBV9|TRBJ2-5|.|few
CASSVGVARETQYF
TGTGCCAGCAGCGTAGGGGTAGCTCGAGAGACCCAGTACTTC
>TRBV5-4|TRBJ2-7|.|.
CASSFLYGGTRRQYF
TGTGCCAGCAGCTTCCTGTATGGGGGGACGCGTCGGCAGTACTTC
>TRBV29-1|TRBJ1-1|TRBD1|few
CSVEGTGEAFF
TGCAGCGTTGAGGGGACAGGTGAAGCTTTCTTT
>TRBV6-1|TRBJ1-2|.|.
CASSELAGSYGYTF
TGTGCCAGCAGTGAATTGGCAGGAAGCTATGGCTACACCTTC
>TRBV19|TRBJ1-1|TRBD1|.
CASIDRGTEAFF
TGTGCCAGTATAGACAGGGGGACTGAAGCTTTCTTT
>TRBV28|TRBJ2-5|TRBD1|.
CASNIYTGDQETQYF
TGTGCCAGCAATATTTATACAGGGGACCAAGAGACCCAGTACTTC
>TRBV30|TRBJ2-7|TRBD1|.
CAWRAGQGYEQYF
TGTGCCTGGAGGGCAGGACAGGGCTACGAGCAGTACTTC
>TRBV10-3|TRBJ1-1|.|.
CAISHNMRTEAFF
TGTGCCATCAGTCATAATATGAGGACTGAAGCTTTCTTT
>TRBV4-1|TRBJ2-1|TRBD2|.
CASSQVLAGVLRNEQFF
TGCGCCAGCAGCCAAGTGCTAGCGGGTGTTTTGAGGAATGAGCAGTTCTTC
>TRBV18|TRBJ2-7|TRBD1|.
CASSLNRQGTLSYEQYF
TGTGCCAGCTCACTGAACAGACAGGGGACCCTCTCCTACGAGCAGTACTTC
>TRBV5-1|TRBJ2-3|TRBD1|.
CASSLVGTGGRTDTQYF
TGCGCCAGCAGCTTGGTGGGGACAGGGGGGAGAACAGATACGCAGTATTTT
>TRBV27|TRBJ2-2|TRBD1|.
CASSLYGAGGPFKHRELFF
TGTGCCAGCAGTTTATACGGGGCAGGGGGACCCTTTAAACACCGGGAGCTGTTTTTT
>TRBV30|TRBJ1-2|.|few
CARRDTPDPNYGYTF
TGTGCCCGTCGGGACACACCGGACCCAAACTATGGCTACACCTTC
>TRBV18|TRBJ1-5|TRBD1|.
CASSPTGDWEPQHF
TGTGCCAGCTCACCGACAGGGGATTGGGAGCCCCAGCATTTT
>TRBV19|TRBJ1-5|TRBD1|.
CASSTATGAGPQHF
TGTGCCAGTAGTACCGCGACAGGGGCCGGGCCCCAGCATTTT
>TRBV7-2|TRBJ1-5|.|.
CASSNSNQPQHF
TGTGCCAGCAGTAATAGCAATCAGCCCCAGCATTTT
>TRBV10-3|TRBJ1-5|TRBD1|.
CAISEARGSNQPQHF
TGTGCCATCAGTGAGGCCAGGGGGTCGAATCAGCCCCAGCATTTT
>TRBV7-3|TRBJ1-1|TRBD1|.
CASSLAPGQTEAFF
TGTGCCAGCAGCCTAGCCCCGGGACAGACTGAAGCTTTCTTT
>TRBV7-2|TRBJ1-1|.|.
CASSSVGQGNTEAFF
TGTGCCAGCAGCTCCGTTGGGCAGGGGAACACTGAAGCTTTCTTT
>TRBV6-1|TRBJ1-3|.|.
CASSVDSLISGNTIYF
TGTGCCAGCAGTGTTGACAGCCTTATCTCTGGAAACACCATATATTTT
>TRBV7-2|TRBJ2-1|.|.
CASSLGLALYNEQFF
TGTGCCAGCAGCTTAGGCCTAGCGCTTTACAATGAGCAGTTCTTC
>TRBV6-4|TRBJ2-7|.|.
CATYGSSSYEQYF
TGTGCCACCTACGGGTCCAGCTCCTACGAGCAGTACTTC
>TRBV5-1|TRBJ1-1|.|.
CATKAGNTEAFF
TGCGCCACCAAAGCGGGAAACACTGAAGCTTTCTTT
>TRBV19|TRBJ2-1|TRBD2|.
CASSISPAGGLGDNEQFF
TGTGCCAGTAGTATATCCCCGGCGGGAGGGCTTGGTGACAATGAGCAGTTCTTC
>TRBV5-6|TRBJ2-6|.|.
CASSLDTSGANVLTF
TGTGCCAGCAGCTTGGACACCTCTGGGGCCAACGTCCTGACTTTC
>TRBV10-3|TRBJ1-2|TRBD1|.
CAISVRDSQNYGYTF
TGTGCCATCAGTGTCCGGGACAGCCAGAACTATGGCTACACCTTC
>TRBV15|TRBJ2-5|TRBD2|once
CATSRGGLGTETQYF
TGTGCCACCAGCAGAGGGGGACTAGGAACGGAGACCCAGTACTTC
>TRBV28|TRBJ2-7|.|.
CASSTRAGSYEQYF
TGTGCCAGCAGTACCCGAGCGGGCTCCTACGAGCAGTACTTC
>TRBV15|TRBJ2-3|.|.
CATRAGNTDTQYF
TGTGCCACCAGGGCGGGAAACACAGATACGCAGTATTTT
>TRBV5-4|TRBJ2-2|TRBD2|few
CASSLVVAGGSGELFF
TGTGCCAGCAGCTTGGTCGTAGCGGGAGGATCCGGGGAGCTGTTTTTT